The rows below give T cell receptor beta chains drawn from one sample of a study of CD8 T cells in Susac syndrome. TCRdb re-derived calls from the immunoSEQ multiplex PCR reads in MiXCR, one entry per CDR3 protein. This sample has about 280,000 distinct CDR3 sequences, with around 84% found just once. Sequenced: CD8+ T cells from PBMCs. The receptor set was obtained from a human donor with multiple sclerosis. The CDR3 runs from the conserved cysteine through the conserved F or W. The D gene is left open where the match is weak. Expanded clones are given a class, and other clones once, few, many or no size at all.

j_call v_call d_call clone_size cdr3_nt cdr3_aa
TRBJ1-5 TRBV4-1 . . TGCGCCAGCACCGATCGGCAGGGGACAAACCAGCCCCAGCATTTT CASTDRQGTNQPQHF
TRBJ2-7 TRBV4-2 . few TGTGCCAGCAGCCAAGCTACCTCCTCCTACGAGCAGTACTTC CASSQATSSYEQYF
TRBJ2-1 TRBV20-1 . . TGCAGTGCTAGAGGGTTCGGGCACCACAATGAGCAGTTCTTC CSARGFGHHNEQFF
TRBJ2-2 TRBV2 . . TGTGCCAGCAGCCTGACAGGGGAGGGTACCGGGGAGCTGTTTTTT CASSLTGEGTGELFF
TRBJ2-3 TRBV7-8 TRBD2 . TGTGCCAGCAGCTTACCTAGCGGGAGCACAGATACGCAGTATTTT CASSLPSGSTDTQYF
TRBJ2-2 TRBV7-3 . . TGTGCCAGCAGTCTTCCTTCCCGCGGGAACACCGGGGAGCTGTTTTTT CASSLPSRGNTGELFF
TRBJ1-1 TRBV15 TRBD1 . TGTGCCACCAGCGGACGACAGGGGGGGAACACTGAAGCTTTCTTT CATSGRQGGNTEAFF
TRBJ2-5 TRBV29-1 TRBD1 . TGCAGCGTTGAGGGACAGGGGCTTTTGGAGACCCAGTACTTC CSVEGQGLLETQYF
TRBJ2-7 TRBV12-3/TRBV12-4 . . TGTGCCAGCAGTCCGGGACGGCCAAAGGAGCAGTACTTC CASSPGRPKEQYF
TRBJ2-1 TRBV24-1 . . TGTGCCACCAGTGGAGATTGGTCCTACAATGAGCAGTTCTTC CATSGDWSYNEQFF
TRBJ2-7 TRBV29-1 . . TGCAGCGTTGAAATGGACAGTCCCTACGAGCAGTACTTC CSVEMDSPYEQYF
TRBJ1-3 TRBV19 . . TGTGCCACCCAGGGAGACTCTGGAAACACCATATATTTT CATQGDSGNTIYF
TRBJ1-1 TRBV6-1 . . TGTGCCAGCAGAACGGGAGGTATGAACACTGAAGCTTTCTTT CASRTGGMNTEAFF
TRBJ1-5 TRBV28 . . . CASSWAQGAPNQPQRF
TRBJ2-1 TRBV9 TRBD2 once TGTGCCAGCAGCGTCTTGGCGGGAGACCACAATGAGCAGTTCTTC CASSVLAGDHNEQFF
TRBJ2-3 TRBV9 . . TGTGCCAGCAGCATTAGCCGAACAGATACGCAGTATTTT CASSISRTDTQYF
TRBJ2-1 TRBV6-4 TRBD2 . TGTGCCAGCAGTCCTCTAGCGGGAGGGTCTTTTAATGAGCAGTTCTTC CASSPLAGGSFNEQFF
TRBJ2-3 TRBV13 TRBD2 . TGTGCCAGCAGCCAGATTACTAGCGGGAGTCCAGATACGCAGTATTTT CASSQITSGSPDTQYF
TRBJ1-2 TRBV3-1 . . TGTGCCAGCAGCCAGGGACGTTCGGGGTATGGCTACACCTTC CASSQGRSGYGYTF
TRBJ1-6 TRBV21-1 . . TGTGCCAGCAGCAAAACCGCCAATTCACCCCTCCACTTT CASSKTANSPLHF
TRBJ2-7 TRBV9 TRBD2 . TGTGCCAGCAGCGTTGGACTAGCGGAGACCTACGAGCAGTACTTC CASSVGLAETYEQYF
TRBJ2-7 TRBV20-1 . . TGCAGTGCTAAGCGGAGATCCTACGAGCAGTACTTC CSAKRRSYEQYF
TRBJ2-1 TRBV11-2 . once TGTGCCAGCAGCTTACCTCAGGCGGGGCAGGAGCAGTTCTTC CASSLPQAGQEQFF
TRBJ2-3 TRBV7-8 . . TGTGCCAGCAGCTCGGGGGTGGAAACGCAGTATTTT CASSSGVETQYF
TRBJ1-4 TRBV28 . . TGTGCCAGCACCACCCGACCGGATGAAAAACTGTTTTTT CASTTRPDEKLFF
TRBJ1-4 TRBV3-1 . . TGTGCCAGCACCTCAAGGAGAGGAGGAGGCGCAACTAATGAAAAACTGTTTTTT CASTSRRGGGATNEKLFF